Sequencing of this T cell receptor beta chain was carried out in a study of blood T cell repertoires in COVID-19. For the study at large: COVID-19 samples, acute and convalescent, were from the United States, Italy and Spain. T cells, B-cell-depleted T cells, or PBMCs provided the cDNA or gDNA that served as material.

Authors' processing steps: Reference gene primer amplification yielded estimated nucleated cell counts. This table comes from immunoSEQ multiplex PCR, and its TCRdb copy is limited to in-frame clones, with some not included. V, J and clone size are taken as reported in that table, and D and trimming were inferred from the DNA itself. The sample consists of over 80,000 clones, about 91% of them appearing once. The CDR3 length is 15 residues. V was clipped by 6 bases and J by 6 bases; unmatched bases: 9. The germline CDR1 and CDR2 sequences are LGHNT and FRNRAP. The source is a human donor with active COVID-19. The donor label of this sample is uncertain. V usage is TRBV12-5 and J usage is TRBJ2-1; 9 bases align to TRBD1. The sequencing input was peripheral blood. This CDR3 reads CASGPGQGEVNEQFF. CDR3 DNA sequence: TGTGCTAGTGGGCCGGGACAGGGAGAAGTCAATGAGCAGTTCTTC. The full variable domain, rest sourced from reference TRBV12-5 and TRBJ2-1, is DARVTQTPRHKVTEMGQEVTMRCQPILGHNTVFWYRQTMMQGLELLAYFRNRAPLDDSGMPKDRFSAEMPDATLATLKIQPSEPRDSAVYFCASGPGQGEVNEQFFGPGTRLTVL.